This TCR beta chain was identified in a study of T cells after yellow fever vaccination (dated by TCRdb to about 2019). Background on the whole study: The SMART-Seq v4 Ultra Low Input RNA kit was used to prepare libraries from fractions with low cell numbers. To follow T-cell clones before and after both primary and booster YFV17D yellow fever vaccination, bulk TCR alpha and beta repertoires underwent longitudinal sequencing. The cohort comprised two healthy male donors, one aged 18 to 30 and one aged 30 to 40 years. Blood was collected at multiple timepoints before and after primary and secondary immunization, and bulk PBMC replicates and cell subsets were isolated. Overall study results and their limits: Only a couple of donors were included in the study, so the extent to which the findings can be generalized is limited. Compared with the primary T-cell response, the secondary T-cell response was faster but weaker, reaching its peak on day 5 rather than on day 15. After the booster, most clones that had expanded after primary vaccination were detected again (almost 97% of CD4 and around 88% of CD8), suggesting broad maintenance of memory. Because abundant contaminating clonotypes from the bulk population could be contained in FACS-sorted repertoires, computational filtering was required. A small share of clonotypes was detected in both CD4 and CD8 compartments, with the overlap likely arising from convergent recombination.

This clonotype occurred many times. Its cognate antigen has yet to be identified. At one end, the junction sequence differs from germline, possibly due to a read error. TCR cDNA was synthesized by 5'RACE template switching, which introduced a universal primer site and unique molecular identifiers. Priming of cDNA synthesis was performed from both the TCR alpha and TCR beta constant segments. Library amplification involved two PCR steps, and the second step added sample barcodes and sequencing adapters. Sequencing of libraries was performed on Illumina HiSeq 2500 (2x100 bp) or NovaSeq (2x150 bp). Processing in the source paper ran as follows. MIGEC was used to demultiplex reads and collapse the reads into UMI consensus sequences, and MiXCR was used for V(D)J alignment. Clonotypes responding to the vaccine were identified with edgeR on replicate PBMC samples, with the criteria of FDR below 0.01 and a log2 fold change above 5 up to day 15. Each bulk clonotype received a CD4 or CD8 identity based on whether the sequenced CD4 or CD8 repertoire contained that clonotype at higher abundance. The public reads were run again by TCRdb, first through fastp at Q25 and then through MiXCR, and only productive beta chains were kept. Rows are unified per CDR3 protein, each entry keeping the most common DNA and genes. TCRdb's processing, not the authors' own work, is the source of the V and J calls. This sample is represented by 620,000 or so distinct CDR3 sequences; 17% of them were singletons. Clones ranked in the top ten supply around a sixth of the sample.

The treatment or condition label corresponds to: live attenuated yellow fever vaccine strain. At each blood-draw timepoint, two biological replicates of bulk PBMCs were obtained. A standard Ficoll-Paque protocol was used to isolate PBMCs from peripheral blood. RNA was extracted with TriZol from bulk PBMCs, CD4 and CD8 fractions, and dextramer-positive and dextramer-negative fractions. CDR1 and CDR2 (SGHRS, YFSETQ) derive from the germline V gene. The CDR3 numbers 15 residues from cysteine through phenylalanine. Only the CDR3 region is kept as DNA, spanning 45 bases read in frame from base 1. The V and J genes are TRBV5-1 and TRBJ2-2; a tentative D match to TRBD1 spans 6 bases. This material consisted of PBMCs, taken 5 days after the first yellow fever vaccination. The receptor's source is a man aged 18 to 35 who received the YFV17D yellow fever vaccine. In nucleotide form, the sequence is TGTGCCAGCAGTTTGGTACAGGGGAACACCGGGGAGCTGTTTTTT. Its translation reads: CASSLVQGNTGELFF.